The T cell receptor (beta chain) under discussion was sequenced for a study of human T cells and chemical hapten exposure. Per the germline V gene, CDR1 is SEHNR and CDR2 is FQNEAQ (reference sequence). V shed 1 base and J shed 2 bases, with 11 bases lying between them. The CDR3 covers 15 residues. Library construction involved attaching unique molecular identifiers to individual cDNA molecules, which allowed quantitative, reproducible TCR counting. TCRdb processed the RACE reads anew with MiXCR; each CDR3 protein has one entry. The sample has 75,000 to 95,000 distinct CDR3 sequences; 10% to 15% are singletons. This clonotype was seen a few times. Time point here: patch test 1, 2 weeks after DPC sensitization. Treatment denoted: therapeutic diphenylcyclopropenone sensitization with weekly scalp DPC.

Sequencing used whole blood, obtained in connection with sensitization to the hapten diphenylcyclopropenone (DPC). The rearrangement links TRBV7-9 to TRBJ1-2; a possible D gene is TRBD1 (5 bases). The sequence derives from a woman aged 55 to 70 with alopecia areata. Some clones in this sample may be carry-over from other donors' samples. CDR3 protein: CASSLEGTENYGYTF. Here the CDR3 DNA reads TGTGCCAGCAGCTTAGAGGGGACGGAAAACTATGGCTACACCTTC.